The rows below give T cell receptor beta chains drawn from one sample of a study of shared clonotypes between healthy human individuals. Here immunoSEQ multiplex PCR was the method, and the copy in TCRdb shows in-frame clones only, minus some. This sample has approximately 840,000 clones, with about 96% found just once. Sequencing was done on a sample of naive CD8+ T cells sorted from blood. The receptors originated from a man aged 25 to 40 in good health. Both conserved end residues are part of each CDR3. D genes are given only for firm matches. Clone size is shown for a subset of rows, as once, few, many or a class of expanded clone.

D	J	size	V	DNA	CDR3
TRBD1	TRBJ2-5	.	TRBV28	TGTGCCAGCAGTTTATCATTAGGGACAGGCTATGAGACCCAGTACTTC	CASSLSLGTGYETQYF
.	TRBJ2-7	.	TRBV11-2	TGTGCCAGCAGCGACGGGGATACCTACGAGCAGTACTTC	CASSDGDTYEQYF
TRBD2	TRBJ2-1	.	TRBV5-1	TGCGCCAGCAGCGCTACCGGGACTAGAGAGGATGTCAGCGGCGGTCTGTGGTACAATGAGCAGTTCTTC	CASSATGTREDVSGGLWYNEQFF
.	TRBJ2-3	once	TRBV7-8	TGTGCCAGCTTCAACTACGGCACAGATACGCAGTATTTT	CASFNYGTDTQYF
.	TRBJ1-1	.	TRBV11-2	TGTGCCAGCAGCTTCCCAGCCAACCCGTCGGCTTTCTTT	CASSFPANPSAFF
TRBD1	TRBJ2-3	.	TRBV27	TGTGCCAGCAGCCTAAGGGACAGGAGCACAGATACGCAGTATTTT	CASSLRDRSTDTQYF
.	TRBJ2-1	.	TRBV2	TGTGCCAGCAGGAGCGCTGGACTCTACAATGAGCAGTTCTTC	CASRSAGLYNEQFF
TRBD2	TRBJ2-7	.	TRBV13	TGTGCCAGCAGCTCGACTAGCGGGAGCCACGAGCAGTACTTC	CASSSTSGSHEQYF
TRBD1	TRBJ1-1	.	TRBV28	TGTGCCAGCAGTACGAACAGGGGGCTGAGTAACACTGAAGCTTTCTTT	CASSTNRGLSNTEAFF
TRBD1	TRBJ2-3	few	TRBV19	TGTGCCAGTAGTATAATAGTTACAGGGGCGGCAGATACGCAGTATTTT	CASSIIVTGAADTQYF
TRBD1	TRBJ2-7	.	TRBV28	TGTGCCAGCAGTCTCCGACAGGGTCTAAGCTACGAGCAGTACTTC	CASSLRQGLSYEQYF
TRBD2	TRBJ2-5	.	TRBV7-2	TGTGCCAGCAGCACTCAGGGACTACCCGGCCAAGAGACCCAGTACTTC	CASSTQGLPGQETQYF
.	TRBJ2-1	.	TRBV11-2	TGTGCCAGCAGCTTAGGGCGCGGGACAAAGTACAATGAGCAGTTCTTC	CASSLGRGTKYNEQFF
.	TRBJ1-2	.	TRBV25-1	TGTGCCAGCAGTCCGAGGGGTCGGGGGGATGGCTACACCTTC	CASSPRGRGDGYTF
.	TRBJ2-7	.	TRBV7-9	TGTGCCAGCAGTGCCCCTGGGCCCCAGGAGCAGTACTTC	CASSAPGPQEQYF
.	TRBJ2-4	.	TRBV18	TGTGCCAGCTCGGAAGAGGGCAAAAACATTCAGTACTTC	CASSEEGKNIQYF
TRBD2	TRBJ2-7	.	TRBV6-6	TGTGCCAGCAGTTACTTAGCGGGAACCTACGTGGAGCAGTACTTC	CASSYLAGTYVEQYF
TRBD2	TRBJ2-7	.	TRBV30	TGTGCCTGGAGACTAGCGGGATCCTACGAGCAGTACTTC	CAWRLAGSYEQYF
TRBD2	TRBJ2-7	.	TRBV27	TGTGCCAGCAGTCGGGGGGGGCGGAGCGAGCAGTACTTC	CASSRGGRSEQYF
.	TRBJ2-1	once	TRBV5-5	TGTGCCAGCAGCTTAATCAGCAACTACAATGAGCAGTTCTTC	CASSLISNYNEQFF
TRBD1	TRBJ2-7	.	TRBV5-1	TGCGCCAGCAGGGCCGGGACAGGGGGCGCAACCTACGAGCAGTACTTC	CASRAGTGGATYEQYF
.	TRBJ2-5	.	TRBV7-9	TGTGCCAGCAGCTTAGGGCAGGGAAATCAAGAGACCCAGTACTTC	CASSLGQGNQETQYF